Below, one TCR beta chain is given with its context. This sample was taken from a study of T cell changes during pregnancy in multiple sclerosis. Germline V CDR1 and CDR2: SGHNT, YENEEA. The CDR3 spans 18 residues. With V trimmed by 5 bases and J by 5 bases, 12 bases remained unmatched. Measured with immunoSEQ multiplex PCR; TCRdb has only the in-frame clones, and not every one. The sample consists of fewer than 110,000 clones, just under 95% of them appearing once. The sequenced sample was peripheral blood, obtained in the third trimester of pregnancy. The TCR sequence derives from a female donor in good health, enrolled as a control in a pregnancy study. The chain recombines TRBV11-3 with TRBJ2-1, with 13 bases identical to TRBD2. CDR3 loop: CASSQLRPGLAGDNEQFF. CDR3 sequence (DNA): TGTGCCAGCAGCCAACTAAGACCCGGACTAGCGGGGGACAATGAGCAGTTCTTC.